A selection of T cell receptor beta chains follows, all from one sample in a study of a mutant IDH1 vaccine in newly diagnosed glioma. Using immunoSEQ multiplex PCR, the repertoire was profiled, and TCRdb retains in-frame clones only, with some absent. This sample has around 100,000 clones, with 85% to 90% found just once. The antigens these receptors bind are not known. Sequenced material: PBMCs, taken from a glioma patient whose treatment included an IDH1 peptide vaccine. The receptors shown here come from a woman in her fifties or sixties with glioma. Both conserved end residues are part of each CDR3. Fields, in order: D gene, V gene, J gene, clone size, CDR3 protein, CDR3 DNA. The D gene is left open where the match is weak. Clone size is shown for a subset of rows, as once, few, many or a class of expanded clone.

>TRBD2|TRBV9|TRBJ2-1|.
CASSVAPGVAGGGEQFF
TGTGCCAGCAGCGTAGCTCCGGGGGTAGCGGGAGGGGGCGAGCAGTTCTTC
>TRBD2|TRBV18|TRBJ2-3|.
CASSLGLAGASDTQYF
TGTGCCAGCTCTCTCGGACTAGCGGGAGCCTCAGATACGCAGTATTTT
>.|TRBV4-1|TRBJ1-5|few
CASSLTGVGNQPQHF
TGCGCCAGCAGCCTTACGGGTGTCGGCAATCAGCCCCAGCATTTT
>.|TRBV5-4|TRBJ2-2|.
CASSRDGDTGELFF
TGTGCCAGCAGCCGGGACGGTGACACCGGGGAGCTGTTTTTT
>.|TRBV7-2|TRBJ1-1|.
CASSFRGRHGTEAFF
TGTGCCAGCAGCTTCAGGGGCCGTCACGGTACTGAAGCTTTCTTT
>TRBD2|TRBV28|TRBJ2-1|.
CASILGLAGGEQFF
TGTGCCAGCATTCTCGGACTAGCGGGAGGAGAGCAGTTCTTC
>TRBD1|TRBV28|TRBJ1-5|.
CASSSRTGYSNQPQHF
TGTGCCAGCAGTTCCCGGACAGGATATAGCAATCAGCCCCAGCATTTT
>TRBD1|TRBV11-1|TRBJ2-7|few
CASSPRDRGLYEQYF
TGTGCCAGCAGCCCCCGGGACAGGGGTTTATACGAGCAGTACTTC
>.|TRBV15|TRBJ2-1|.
CATRTTSRVNEQFF
TGTGCCACCAGGACGACTAGTAGGGTAAATGAGCAGTTCTTC
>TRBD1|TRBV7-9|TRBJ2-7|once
CASSLEDRPSYEQYF
TGTGCCAGCAGCTTAGAGGACAGGCCATCCTACGAGCAGTACTTC